Reported below is one TCR beta chain. No antigen is known for it. The sample belongs to a study of beta chain features in type 1 diabetes. The study's findings and limits: TCRB CDR3s from Type 1 diabetes patients were moderately but significantly shorter in all four CD4+ subsets.

The isolated RNA, all of it, was reverse transcribed, so expressed TCRB transcripts were what got sequenced. The data were produced by immunoSEQ multiplex PCR, yet TCRdb's version contains in-frame clones alone and is incomplete. Counted here are hundreds of thousands of clones, about 14% occurring once; the ten biggest clones make up 0.035% to 0.045%. The germline V and J ends were trimmed by 0 bases and 3 bases, with 15 bases remaining between them. CDR1 SGDLS and CDR2 YYNGEE come from the germline V gene. The CDR3 has 16 residues. The V and J genes are TRBV9 and TRBJ2-5; D perhaps matches TRBD2 (5 bases). This receptor was identified in a man aged 18 to 30 with type 1 diabetes. Sequencing input: naive CD4+ T cells from blood. CDR3: CASSVDGRVLKETQYF. CDR3 sequence (DNA): TGTGCCAGCAGCGTAGATGGGCGGGTACTGAAAGAGACCCAGTACTTC.